This TCR beta chain emerged from a study of blood T cell repertoires in COVID-19. Overall study context: Material from acute and convalescent COVID-19 was sourced from the United States, Italy and Spain. The analysed material was cDNA or gDNA that came from T cells, B-cell-depleted T cells, or PBMCs.

From germline, CDR1 is LNHDA and CDR2 SQIVND (reference sequence). This CDR3 spans 15 amino acids. Between the trimmed V and J ends, which lost 3 bases and 1 base, there was a span of 12 bases. In the authors' methods: Reference gene primer amplification gave estimated nucleated cell counts. Measured with immunoSEQ multiplex PCR; TCRdb has only the in-frame clones, and not every one. V, J and clone size are taken as reported in that table, and D and trimming were inferred from the DNA itself. There are about 160,000 clones in the sample; about 80% occur only once, and 8% to 9.5% lies in the top ten. The clonotype comes from a man between 60 and 75 years old with acute or convalescent COVID-19. Source material: peripheral blood. The gene calls are TRBV19 and TRBJ1-1; perhaps TRBD1 as D (5 bases). CDR3 in amino acids: CASSIPWQGNTEAFF. CDR3 sequence (DNA): TGTGCCAGTAGTATCCCTTGGCAGGGGAACACTGAAGCTTTCTTT.